The 9 T cell receptor beta chains below were found in one sample sequenced in a study of early T cells in non-severe SARS-CoV-2 infection. TCRdb itself ran the 5' RACE reads through MiXCR, one entry per CDR3 protein. Of some 57,000 distinct CDR3 sequences in the sample, less than 11% are singletons; the top ten hold roughly 4.5%. The sequenced sample was whole blood. Receptors originate from an adult who was a healthcare worker with PCR-confirmed SARS-CoV-2 infection or an uninfected control (not recorded which).

The gene calls are TRBV6-1 and TRBJ1-5; D is ambiguous. Germline loops: CDR1 MNHNS, CDR2 SASEGT. The V and J ends lost 4 bases and 3 bases respectively, with 16 bases between them. The CDR3 is 16 residues long. CDR3 coding DNA: TGTGCCAGCAGTGCTATGCGCACCTTCGACAATCAGCCCCAGCATTTT. It specifies CASSAMRTFDNQPQHF.

This clonotype has a count of ten or more. The chain links TRBV20-1 to TRBJ2-7; no firm D call. CDR1 and CDR2 from the germline V gene are DFQATT and SNEGSKA (reference sequence). The germline V and J ends were trimmed by 6 bases and 0 bases, with 9 bases remaining between them. This CDR3 has 12 amino acids. As DNA, the CDR3 is TGCAGTGCCAGCGAGAGCTCCTACGAGCAGTACTTC. Residues: CSASESSYEQYF.

Many counts were recorded for this clonotype. The chain couples TRBV24-1 to TRBJ2-1, with 7 nucleotides matching TRBD1. Looked up from germline, CDR1 is KGHDR and CDR2 is SFDVKD. The CDR3 runs to 13 residues. Trimming cost V 5 bases and J 6 bases; bases outside gene matches: 3. As DNA, the CDR3 is TGTGCCACCAGTGGGCCAGGGGGCAATGAGCAGTTCTTC. Amino acid sequence: CATSGPGGNEQFF.

This clonotype was picked up a small number of times. The rearrangement joins TRBV19 to TRBJ2-5, with a tentative D call TRBD1 (5 bases). The germline V and J ends were trimmed by 5 bases and 5 bases, with 18 bases remaining between them. CDR3 length: 15 residues. Germline V gives CDR1 LNHDA, CDR2 SQIVND (reference sequence). The CDR3, as DNA: TGTGCCAGTAGTCCTGCAGGGATCGCAGGGGAGACCCAGTACTTC. Translation: CASSPAGIAGETQYF.

In this sample, this clonotype turned up many times. The chain uses TRBV2 and TRBJ1-5; a weak D match, TRBD1 (6 bases). The CDR3 sequence is 14 residues long. V was cut by 6 bases and J by 1 base, with 10 bases left in between. Germline CDR1 reads SNHLY; CDR2 reads FYNNEI. The CDR3, as DNA: TGTGCCAGCAGACAGGGCCTAAGCAATCAGCCCCAGCATTTT. Its protein product is CASRQGLSNQPQHF. Based on the CDR3 plus reference TRBV2 and TRBJ1-5, the full variable domain is EPEVTQTPSHQVTQMGQEVILRCVPISNHLYFYWYRQILGQKVEFLVSFYNNEISEKSEIFDDQFSVERPDGSNFTLKIRSTKLEDSAMYFCASRQGLSNQPQHFGDGTRLSIL.

A few counts support this clonotype. The chain recombines TRBV20-1 with TRBJ1-6; D remains unclear. This CDR3 contains 15 residues. Trimming left V 4 bases short and J 7 bases short, with 17 bases between. CDR1 is DFQATT and CDR2 is SNEGSKA in the germline V gene (reference sequence). CDR3 bases: TGCAGTGCTACCGGCCCCCCGGTGGTGAATTCACCCCTCCACTTT. Encoded protein: CSATGPPVVNSPLHF.

This chain uses TRBV7-9 with TRBJ2-5, with TRBD2 matching 9 bases. The trim removed 6 bases at V and 4 bases at J, leaving 9 bases unmatched. From germline, CDR1 is SEHNR and CDR2 FQNEAQ (reference sequence). This CDR3 region has 15 residues. This chain's CDR3 is CASRPGLAGSETQYF. The CDR3 coding sequence is TGTGCCAGCAGGCCCGGGCTAGCGGGGTCAGAGACCCAGTACTTC.

This clonotype was recorded many times. The genes are TRBV7-6 and TRBJ2-2; 14 nucleotides line up with TRBD2. The CDR3 has 19 amino acids. Looked up from germline, CDR1 is SGHVS and CDR2 is FNYEAQ. Germline trimming cut 5 bases from V and 4 bases from J; bases unmatched to any gene: 12. The CDR3 loop reads CASSPTSGGAFLGTGELFF. In nucleotides, the CDR3 is TGTGCCAGCAGCCCGACTAGCGGGGGGGCTTTCCTCGGCACCGGGGAGCTGTTTTTT.

This clonotype was detected many times. The chain recombines TRBV20-1 with TRBJ2-1, with D possibly called TRBD1 or TRBD2 (5 bases each). V lost 3 bases, J lost 3 bases, and 12 bases lay in between. Germline-derived CDR1 and CDR2 are DFQATT and SNEGSKA (reference sequence). This CDR3 has 14 residues. DNA for the CDR3: TGCAGTGCTAGTACGTGGGGGAGCTACAATGAGCAGTTCTTC. Residues: CSASTWGSYNEQFF.